The clone carrying this T cell receptor (beta chain) was observed a few times. This specimen belongs to a study of T cells in Graves' hyperthyroidism and ophthalmopathy. At the level of the study: Peripheral blood collection took place at initial diagnosis, before any treatment.

The study defined stable Graves' hyperthyroidism as no ophthalmopathy progression within 18 months. Clinicians diagnosed patients from clinical symptoms, serum thyroxine and TRAb, thyroid ultrasound and orbital computed tomography. The CDR3 length is 17 residues. V lost 5 bases and J lost 4; bases outside the gene matches: 11. Amplified TCR beta CDR3 regions came from RNA transcripts. HTBI primers were used for first-round RT-PCR of the TCR CDR3. TCRdb reprocessed the multiplex PCR reads with MiXCR, giving one entry per CDR3 protein. The table has around 190,000 distinct CDR3 sequences, about a sixth seen once.

This clonotype originated in a woman aged 45-60 years with Graves' hyperthyroidism. The specimen sequenced was blood. The rearrangement uses TRBV12-3 or TRBV12-4 and TRBJ1-3; 10 bases map to TRBD1. DNA of the CDR3: TGTGCCAGCAGTCCGTGGACCGGGACAGGGGCCGGAAACACCATATATTTT. Translated, it gives CASSPWTGTGAGNTIYF.